Described below is a single TCR beta chain sequence and its context. Its antigen remains unknown. These data belong to a study of beta chain features in type 1 diabetes. The overall study: Patients did not differ from healthy donors in age, gender or cell yield.

Germline lookup yields CDR1 SGDLS and CDR2 YYNGEE. V lost 3 bases and J 9 bases, leaving 13 bases between the germline ends. The CDR3 totals 14 residues. A single heparinised draw of 95 to 150 mL on average was taken per donor. Expressed TCRB transcripts were sequenced because the entire RNA isolate underwent reverse transcription. Naive, central memory and regulatory T cell samples came to a mean of approximately 3.57 million reads. Libraries were prepared by immunoSEQ multiplex PCR; TCRdb keeps only in-frame clonotypes and omits some of them. Of 350,000 or so clones in the sample, 15% to 20% were seen once. Study conclusions and caveats: Healthy donors had naive, central memory and Treg TCRB repertoires that appeared less similar than those seen among patients.

The sequence derives from a woman aged 18-29 years in good health. J is TRBJ1-6 and V is TRBV9; D may be TRBD1 (5 bases). Sequencing used naive CD4+ T cells from blood. The CDR3 reads CASSDPGQSSPLHF. CDR3 nucleotide sequence: TGTGCCAGCAGCGACCCAGGGCAGAGTTCACCCCTCCACTTT. Using reference TRBV9 and TRBJ1-6 for the parts outside the CDR3, the full variable domain is DSGVTQTPKHLITATGQRVTLRCSPRSGDLSVYWYQQSLDQGLQFLIQYYNGEERAKGNILERFSAQQFPDLHSELNLSSLELGDSALYFCASSDPGQSSPLHFGNGTRLTVT.